These 15 T cell receptor beta chains were all obtained from the same sample, sequenced in a study of blood T cell repertoires in COVID-19. Data came from immunoSEQ multiplex PCR; TCRdb stores just in-frame clones and leaves some out. The sample shows about 90,000 clones, approximately 92% of them seen only once. Sequenced material: peripheral blood. The source is a woman aged 55-70 years with active COVID-19.

This chain uses TRBV29-1 with TRBJ1-2; 9 bases match TRBD1. V lost 6 bases, J lost 7 bases, and 15 bases stayed unmatched. The CDR3 length is 15 residues. Germline-derived CDR1 and CDR2 are SQVTM and ANQGSEA. This CDR3 is CSVRRGTGWVAGYTF. The CDR3 coding sequence is TGCAGCGTCCGGAGGGGGACAGGGTGGGTTGCTGGCTACACCTTC. The whole variable domain, remainder taken from reference TRBV29-1 and TRBJ1-2, is SAVISQKPSRDICQRGTSLTIQCQVDSQVTMMFWYRQQPGQSLTLIATANQGSEATYESGFVIDKFPISRPNLTFSTLTVSNMSPEDSSIYLCSVRRGTGWVAGYTFGSGTRLTVV.

The V call is TRBV28, the J call TRBJ2-1; 9 positions agree with TRBD2. This CDR3 has 14 amino acids. Germline V gives CDR1 MDHEN, CDR2 SYDVKM. The junction had 4 bases not matched to a gene; V was cut back by 2 bases and J by 8 bases. The DNA of the CDR3 is TGTGCCAGCAGTTTAATAGCGGGAGTTGATGAGCAGTTCTTC. Its translation is CASSLIAGVDEQFF.

The chain carries TRBV6-6 and TRBJ2-1; weak D call: TRBD1 (6 bases). Germline loops: CDR1 MNHNY, CDR2 SVGAGI (reference sequence). Trimming pared 8 bases from V and 8 bases from J, leaving 13 bases between. The CDR3 is 12 residues long. CDR3 bases: TGTGCCAGCCTCACCGAGGGGGATGAGCAGTTCTTC. Residues: CASLTEGDEQFF.

The V gene is TRBV7-2, the J gene TRBJ2-1; 9 bases match TRBD2. Looked up from germline, CDR1 is SGHTA and CDR2 is FQGNSA. The CDR3 runs 15 residues. V was pared by 6 bases and J by 8 bases, with 11 bases of the junction left unmatched. CDR3 in DNA: TGTGCCAGCAGTCAGACTAGCGGTCCTTGGGATGAGCAGTTCTTC. Translation gives CASSQTSGPWDEQFF.

This sequence joins TRBV28 and TRBJ1-2; TRBD1 matches 7 bases. This CDR3 spans 16 amino acids. Germline CDR1 is MDHEN and CDR2 is SYDVKM. V lost 5 bases and J lost 4; bases outside the gene matches: 13. CDR3 protein: CASSEYTGVGSYGYTF. The CDR3 bases are TGTGCCAGCAGTGAATATACAGGGGTGGGATCCTATGGCTACACCTTC.

This clone was observed once. The chain carries TRBV28 and TRBJ1-3, with D unclear. The CDR3 is 15 residues long. The V end lost 2 bases, the J end lost 4 bases, and 12 bases lay between the germline ends. The V gene's germline CDR1 is MDHEN and CDR2 SYDVKM. CDR3: CASSLNGVSGNTIYF. The CDR3 nucleotides read TGTGCCAGCAGTTTAAACGGGGTATCAGGAAACACCATATATTTT. The variable domain in full, completed from reference TRBV28 and TRBJ1-3, reads DVKVTQSSRYLVKRTGEKVFLECVQDMDHENMFWYRQDPGLGLRLIYFSYDVKMKEKGDIPEGYSVSREKKERFSLILESASTNQTSMYLCASSLNGVSGNTIYFGEGSWLTVV.

The DNA for the CDR3 is TGTGCCAGCAGTCGAAGTAGCGGGGGGATCGCCGGGGAGCTGTTTTTT. Translating it yields CASSRSSGGIAGELFF. The gene calls are TRBV28 and TRBJ2-2, with 10 nucleotides matching TRBD2. CDR3 length equals 16 residues. V trimming: 5 bases; J trimming: 6 bases; junction bases outside the gene matches: 9. Per the germline V gene, CDR1 is MDHEN and CDR2 is SYDVKM.

The V and J genes are TRBV2 and TRBJ1-3; D may be TRBD1 (5 bases). V dropped 6 bases and J dropped 1 base, with 7 bases sitting between them. The CDR3 sequence is 13 residues long. Germline CDR1 SNHLY, CDR2 FYNNEI. The CDR3 bases are TGTGCCAGCAGCAGGGAATCTGGAAACACCATATATTTT. Encoded protein: CASSRESGNTIYF.

The chain couples TRBV3-1 (or the pseudogene TRBV3-2) to TRBJ1-5; the match to TRBD1 covers 10 bases. The CDR3 length is 15 residues. The V and J ends lost 2 bases and 7 bases, in that order; junction bases with no gene match: 5. From germline, CDR1 is LGHDT and CDR2 YNNKEL (reference sequence). The CDR3 nucleotides read TGTGCCAGCAGCCAACTCCGGGACAGGGGCCAGCCCCAGCATTTT. Translating gives CASSQLRDRGQPQHF.

The chain carries TRBV19 and TRBJ2-5; 7 bases are shared with TRBD1. This CDR3 spans 14 amino acids. The V segment lost 5 bases and the J segment 5 bases; nucleotides outside the gene matches: 8. The germline V gene has CDR1 LNHDA and CDR2 SQIVND (reference sequence). DNA for the CDR3: TGTGCCAGTAGTCTGTCGACAGGGCGTGAGACCCAGTACTTC. Amino acid sequence: CASSLSTGRETQYF.

This clone was recorded a few times. The chain carries TRBV3-1 (or the pseudogene TRBV3-2) and TRBJ2-7, with TRBD2 as a possible D gene (5 bases). Trimming cost V 1 base and J 0 bases, with 13 bases left between them. This CDR3 has 16 amino acids. Germline V CDR1 and CDR2: LGHDT, YNNKEL (reference sequence). The DNA for the CDR3 is TGTGCCAGCAGCCAAGGAGGACTGAACCCCTCCTACGAGCAGTACTTC. Translation: CASSQGGLNPSYEQYF.

This chain links TRBV6-5 with TRBJ2-1; D may be TRBD1 (6 bases). The CDR3 sequence is 16 residues long. The V end was cut by 0 bases, the J end by 7 bases, with 16 bases between. The germline V gene encodes CDR1 MNHEY and CDR2 SVGAGI. The DNA for the CDR3 is TGTGCCAGCAGTTACTCGGGGCAGGGGCGTTGGAATGAGCAGTTCTTC. It yields the protein CASSYSGQGRWNEQFF.

CDR3: CASSQRTGPNTQYF. CDR3 nucleotides: TGCGCCAGCAGCCAAAGGACAGGCCCCAATACGCAGTATTTT. The V gene is TRBV4-3, the J gene TRBJ2-3; 7 bases match TRBD1. CDR1 is LGHNA, CDR2 YSLEER, per germline. This CDR3 has 14 amino acids. Unmatched junction bases numbered 6, after V lost 2 bases and J lost 7 bases.

The V and J genes are TRBV5-8 and TRBJ2-1; TRBD1 matches at 7 bases. Germline trimming cut 2 bases from V and 9 bases from J; bases unmatched to any gene: 8. CDR3 length: 14 amino acids. Germline V gene data show CDR1 as SGHTS and CDR2 as YDEGEE. The CDR3 is CASSFATGVGEQFF. CDR3 bases: TGTGCCAGCAGCTTCGCAACAGGGGTTGGTGAGCAGTTCTTC. The full variable domain, completed using reference TRBV5-8 and TRBJ2-1, is EAGVTQSPTHLIKTRGQQATLRCSPISGHTSVYWYQQALGLGLQFLLWYDEGEERNRGNFPPRFSGRQFPNYSSELNVNALELEDSALYLCASSFATGVGEQFFGPGTRLTVL.

The V call is TRBV3-1 (or the pseudogene TRBV3-2), the J call TRBJ1-2, with 9 nucleotides matching TRBD1. V was clipped by 3 bases and J by 8 bases; unmatched bases: 10. Per the germline V gene, CDR1 is LGHDT and CDR2 is YNNKEL (reference sequence). The CDR3 length is 15 residues. CDR3 sequence reads: CASSQLTGGAYGYTF. Written as DNA, the CDR3 is TGTGCCAGCAGCCAGCTCACAGGGGGCGCTTACGGCTACACCTTC.